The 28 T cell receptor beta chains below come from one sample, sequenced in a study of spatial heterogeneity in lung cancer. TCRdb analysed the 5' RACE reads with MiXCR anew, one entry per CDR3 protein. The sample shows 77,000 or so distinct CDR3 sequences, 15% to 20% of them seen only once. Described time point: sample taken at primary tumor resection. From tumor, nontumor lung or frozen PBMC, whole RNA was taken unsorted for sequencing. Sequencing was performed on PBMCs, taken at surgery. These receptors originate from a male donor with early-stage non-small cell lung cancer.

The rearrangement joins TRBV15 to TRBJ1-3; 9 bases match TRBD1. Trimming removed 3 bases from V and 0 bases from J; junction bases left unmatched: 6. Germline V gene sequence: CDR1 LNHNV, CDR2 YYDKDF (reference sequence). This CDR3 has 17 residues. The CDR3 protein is CATSRHRGLSSGNTIYF. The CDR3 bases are TGTGCCACCAGCAGGCACAGGGGGCTCAGCTCTGGAAACACCATATATTTT.

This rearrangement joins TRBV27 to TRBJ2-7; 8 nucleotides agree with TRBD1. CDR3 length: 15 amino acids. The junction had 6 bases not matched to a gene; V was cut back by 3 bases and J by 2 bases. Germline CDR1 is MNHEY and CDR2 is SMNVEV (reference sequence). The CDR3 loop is CASSFWTGYPYEQYF. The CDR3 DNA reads TGTGCCAGCAGTTTTTGGACAGGGTACCCCTACGAGCAGTACTTC.

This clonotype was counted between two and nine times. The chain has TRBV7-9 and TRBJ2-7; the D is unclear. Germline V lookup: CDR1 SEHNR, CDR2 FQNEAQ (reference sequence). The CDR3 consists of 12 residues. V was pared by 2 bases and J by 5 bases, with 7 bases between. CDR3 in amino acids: CASSLNHHEQYF. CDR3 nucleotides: TGTGCCAGCAGCTTAAACCACCACGAGCAGTACTTC.

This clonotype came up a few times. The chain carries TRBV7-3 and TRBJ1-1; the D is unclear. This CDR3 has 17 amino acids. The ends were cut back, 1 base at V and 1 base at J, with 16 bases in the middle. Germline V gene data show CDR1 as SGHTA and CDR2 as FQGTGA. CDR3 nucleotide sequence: TGTGCCAGCAGCTTAATCCCGGGATCGATCCGGAACACTGAAGCTTTCTTT. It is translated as CASSLIPGSIRNTEAFF.

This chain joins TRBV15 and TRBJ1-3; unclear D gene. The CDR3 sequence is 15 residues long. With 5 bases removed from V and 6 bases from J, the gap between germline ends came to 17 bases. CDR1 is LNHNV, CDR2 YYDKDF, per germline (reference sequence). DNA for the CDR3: TGTGCCACCAGCTCGGACTGGAGGTTTCTAAACACCATATATTTT. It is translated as CATSSDWRFLNTIYF. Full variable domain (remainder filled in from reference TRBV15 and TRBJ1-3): DAMVIQNPRYQVTQFGKPVTLSCSQTLNHNVMYWYQQKSSQAPKLLFHYYDKDFNNEADTPDNFQSRRPNTSFCFLDIRSPGLGDTAMYLCATSSDWRFLNTIYFGEGSWLTVV.

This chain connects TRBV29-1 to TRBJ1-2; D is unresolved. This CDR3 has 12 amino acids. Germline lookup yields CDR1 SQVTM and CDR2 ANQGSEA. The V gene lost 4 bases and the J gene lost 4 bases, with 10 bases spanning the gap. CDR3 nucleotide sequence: TGCAGCGTTGGGGAGGAGAGCTATGGCTACACCTTC. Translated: CSVGEESYGYTF.

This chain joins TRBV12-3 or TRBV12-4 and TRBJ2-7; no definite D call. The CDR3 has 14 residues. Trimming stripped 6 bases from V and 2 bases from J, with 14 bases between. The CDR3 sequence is CASRRPGQAYEQYF. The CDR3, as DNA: TGTGCCAGCAGGAGACCGGGTCAGGCCTACGAGCAGTACTTC.

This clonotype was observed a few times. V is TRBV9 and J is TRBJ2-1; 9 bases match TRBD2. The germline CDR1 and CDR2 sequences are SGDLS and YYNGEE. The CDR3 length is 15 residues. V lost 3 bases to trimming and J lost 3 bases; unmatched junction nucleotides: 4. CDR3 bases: TGTGCCAGCAGCGATACTAGCGGGTTCTACAATGAGCAGTTCTTC. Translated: CASSDTSGFYNEQFF.

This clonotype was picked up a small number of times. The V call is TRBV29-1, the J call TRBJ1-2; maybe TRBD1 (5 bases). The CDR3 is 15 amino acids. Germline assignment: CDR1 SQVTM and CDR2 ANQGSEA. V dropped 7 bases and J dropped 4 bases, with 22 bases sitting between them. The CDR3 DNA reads TGCAGCGCCGGCCCGGACACGGCCTTGGGCTATGGCTACACCTTC. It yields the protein CSAGPDTALGYGYTF.

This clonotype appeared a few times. The CDR3 DNA reads as TGTGCCAGCAAGGGACAGGGAATTGGCTACACCTTC. This translates into CASKGQGIGYTF. The chain has TRBV6-2 or TRBV6-3 and TRBJ1-2; 9 bases agree with TRBD1. The CDR3 contains 12 residues. J was trimmed by 7 bases and V by 7 bases; bases with no gene match: 4. Germline CDR1 MNHEY, CDR2 SVGEGT.

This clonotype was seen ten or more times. CDR3: CASSLAGTGELFF. DNA for the CDR3: TGTGCCAGCAGCTTAGCAGGGACCGGGGAGCTGTTTTTT. The chain employs TRBV7-6 and TRBJ2-2; no clear D. The CDR3 covers 13 residues. Trimming pared 0 bases from V and 5 bases from J, leaving 4 bases between. CDR1 and CDR2 (germline): SGHVS, FNYEAQ.

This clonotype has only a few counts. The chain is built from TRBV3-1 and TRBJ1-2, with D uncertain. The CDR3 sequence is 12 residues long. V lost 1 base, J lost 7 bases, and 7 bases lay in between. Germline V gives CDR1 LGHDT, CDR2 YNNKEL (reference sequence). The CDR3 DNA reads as TGTGCCAGCAGCCAAGGAGGAGCTGGCTACACCTTC. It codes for CASSQGGAGYTF. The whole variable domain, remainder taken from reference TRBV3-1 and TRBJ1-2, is DTAVSQTPKYLVTQMGNDKSIKCEQNLGHDTMYWYKQDSKKFLKIMFSYNNKELIINETVPNRFSPKSPDKAHLNLHINSLELGDSAVYFCASSQGGAGYTFGSGTRLTVV.

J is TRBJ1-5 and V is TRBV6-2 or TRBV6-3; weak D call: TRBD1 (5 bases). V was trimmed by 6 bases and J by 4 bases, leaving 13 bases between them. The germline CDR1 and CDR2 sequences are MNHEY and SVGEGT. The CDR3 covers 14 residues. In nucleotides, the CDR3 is TGTGCCAGCAGCCGATCAGGGTTGAATCAGCCCCAGCATTTT. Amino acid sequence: CASSRSGLNQPQHF.

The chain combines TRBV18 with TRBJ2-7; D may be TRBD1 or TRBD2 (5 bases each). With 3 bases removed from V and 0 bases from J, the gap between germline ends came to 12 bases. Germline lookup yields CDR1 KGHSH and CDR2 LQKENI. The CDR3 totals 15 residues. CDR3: CASSPPGRASYEQYF. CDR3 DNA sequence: TGTGCCAGCTCACCCCCGGGACGGGCCTCCTACGAGCAGTACTTC.

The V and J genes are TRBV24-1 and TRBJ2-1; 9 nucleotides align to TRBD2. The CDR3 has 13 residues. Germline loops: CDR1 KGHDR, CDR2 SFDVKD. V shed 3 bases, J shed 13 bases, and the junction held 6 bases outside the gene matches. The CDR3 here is CATSDPSSGTQFF. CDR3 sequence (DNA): TGTGCCACCAGTGATCCATCTAGCGGGACTCAGTTCTTC.

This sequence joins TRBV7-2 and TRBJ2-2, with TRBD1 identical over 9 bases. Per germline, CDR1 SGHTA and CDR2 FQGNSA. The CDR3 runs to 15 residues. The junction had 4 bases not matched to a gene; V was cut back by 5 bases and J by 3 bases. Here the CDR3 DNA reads TGTGCCAGCAGCACGGGACAGGGCGACACCGGGGAGCTGTTTTTT. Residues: CASSTGQGDTGELFF.

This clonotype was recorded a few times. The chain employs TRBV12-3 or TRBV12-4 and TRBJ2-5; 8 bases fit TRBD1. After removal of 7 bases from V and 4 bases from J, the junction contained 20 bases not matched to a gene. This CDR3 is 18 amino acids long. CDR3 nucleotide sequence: TGTGCCAGCACTACAGCAGTTTTAGGGACAGGTGGAAGAGAGACCCAGTACTTC. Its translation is CASTTAVLGTGGRETQYF.

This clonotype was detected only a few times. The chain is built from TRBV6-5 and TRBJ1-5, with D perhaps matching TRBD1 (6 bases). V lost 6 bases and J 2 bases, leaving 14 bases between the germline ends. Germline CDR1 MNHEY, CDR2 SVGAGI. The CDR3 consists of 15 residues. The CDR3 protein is CASSATGLGNQPQHF. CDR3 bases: TGTGCCAGCAGCGCGACAGGTCTCGGCAATCAGCCCCAGCATTTT.

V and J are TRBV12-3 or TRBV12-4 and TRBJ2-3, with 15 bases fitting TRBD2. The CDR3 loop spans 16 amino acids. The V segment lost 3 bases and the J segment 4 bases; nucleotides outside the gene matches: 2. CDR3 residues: CASSFGLAGGSDTQYF. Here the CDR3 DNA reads TGTGCCAGCAGTTTTGGACTAGCGGGAGGGTCAGATACGCAGTATTTT.

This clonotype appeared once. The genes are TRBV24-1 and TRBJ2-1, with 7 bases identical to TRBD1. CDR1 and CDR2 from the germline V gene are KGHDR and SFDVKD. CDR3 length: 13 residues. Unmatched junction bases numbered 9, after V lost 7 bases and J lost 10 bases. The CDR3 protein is CATSMTGYDEQFF. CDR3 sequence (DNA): TGTGCCACCAGCATGACAGGGTACGACGAGCAGTTCTTC.

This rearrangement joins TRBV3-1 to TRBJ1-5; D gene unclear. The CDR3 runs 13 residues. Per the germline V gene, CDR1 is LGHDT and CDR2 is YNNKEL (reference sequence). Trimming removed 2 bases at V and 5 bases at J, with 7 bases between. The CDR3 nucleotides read TGTGCCAGCAGCCAACAGGCCGATCAGCCCCAGCATTTT. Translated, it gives CASSQQADQPQHF.

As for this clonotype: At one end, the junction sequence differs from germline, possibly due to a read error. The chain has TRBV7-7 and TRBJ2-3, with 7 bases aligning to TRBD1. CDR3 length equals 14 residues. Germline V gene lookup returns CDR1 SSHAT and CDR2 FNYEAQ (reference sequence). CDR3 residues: CASSLRQGANTQYF. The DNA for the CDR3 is TGTGCTAGCAGCTTGAGACAGGGCGCAAATACGCAGTATTTT.

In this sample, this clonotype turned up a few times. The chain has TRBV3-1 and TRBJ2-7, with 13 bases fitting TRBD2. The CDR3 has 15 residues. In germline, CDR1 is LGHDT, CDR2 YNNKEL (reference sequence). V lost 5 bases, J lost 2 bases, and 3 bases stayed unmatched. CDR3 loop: CASSITSGRAYEQYF. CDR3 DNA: TGTGCCAGCAGCATAACTAGCGGGAGGGCCTACGAGCAGTACTTC.

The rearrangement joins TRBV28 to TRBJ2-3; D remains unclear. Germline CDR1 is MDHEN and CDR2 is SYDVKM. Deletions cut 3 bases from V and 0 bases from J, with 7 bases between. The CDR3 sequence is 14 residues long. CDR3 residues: CASSFGVSTDTQYF. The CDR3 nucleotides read TGTGCCAGCAGTTTTGGGGTTAGCACAGATACGCAGTATTTT.

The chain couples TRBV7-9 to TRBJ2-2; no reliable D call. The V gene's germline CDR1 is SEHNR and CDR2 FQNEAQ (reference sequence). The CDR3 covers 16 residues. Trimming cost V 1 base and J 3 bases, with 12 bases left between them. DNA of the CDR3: TGTGCCAGCAGCTTAGACCGTGCCGGCCACACCGGGGAGCTGTTTTTT. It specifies CASSLDRAGHTGELFF.

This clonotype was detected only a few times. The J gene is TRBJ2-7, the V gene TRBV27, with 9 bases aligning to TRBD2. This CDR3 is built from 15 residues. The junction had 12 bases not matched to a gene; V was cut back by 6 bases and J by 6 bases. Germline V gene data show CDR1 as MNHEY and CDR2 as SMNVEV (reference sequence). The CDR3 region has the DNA TGTGCCAGCAGCAAAAACCGTAGCGGGAGAGGCGAGCAGTACTTC. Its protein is CASSKNRSGRGEQYF.

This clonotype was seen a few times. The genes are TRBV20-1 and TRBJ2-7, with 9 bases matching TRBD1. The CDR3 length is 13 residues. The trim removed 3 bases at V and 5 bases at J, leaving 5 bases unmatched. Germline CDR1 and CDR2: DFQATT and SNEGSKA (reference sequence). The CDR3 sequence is CSASTGGADEQYF. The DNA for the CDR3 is TGCAGTGCTAGTACAGGGGGCGCGGACGAGCAGTACTTC.

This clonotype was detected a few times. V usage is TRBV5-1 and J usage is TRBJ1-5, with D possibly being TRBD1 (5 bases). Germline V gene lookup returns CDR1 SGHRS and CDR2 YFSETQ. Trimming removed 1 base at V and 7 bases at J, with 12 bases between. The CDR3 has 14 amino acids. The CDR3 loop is CASSLSQGLQPQHF. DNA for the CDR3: TGCGCCAGCAGCTTGTCTCAGGGACTCCAGCCCCAGCATTTT.